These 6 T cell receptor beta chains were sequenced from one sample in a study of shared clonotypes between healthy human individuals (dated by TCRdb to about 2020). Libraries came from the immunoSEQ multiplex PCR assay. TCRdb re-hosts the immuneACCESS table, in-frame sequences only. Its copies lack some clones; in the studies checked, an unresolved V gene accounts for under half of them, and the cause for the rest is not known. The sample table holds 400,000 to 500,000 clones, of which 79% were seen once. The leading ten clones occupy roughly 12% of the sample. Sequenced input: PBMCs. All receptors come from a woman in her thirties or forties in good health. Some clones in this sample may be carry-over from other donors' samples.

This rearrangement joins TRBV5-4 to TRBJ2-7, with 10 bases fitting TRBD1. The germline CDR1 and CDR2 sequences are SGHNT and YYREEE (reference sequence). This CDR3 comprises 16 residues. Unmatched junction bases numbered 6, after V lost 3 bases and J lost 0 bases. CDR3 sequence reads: CASSSPGQGTSYEQYF. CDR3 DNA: TGTGCCAGCAGCTCCCCGGGACAGGGGACCTCCTACGAGCAGTACTTC.

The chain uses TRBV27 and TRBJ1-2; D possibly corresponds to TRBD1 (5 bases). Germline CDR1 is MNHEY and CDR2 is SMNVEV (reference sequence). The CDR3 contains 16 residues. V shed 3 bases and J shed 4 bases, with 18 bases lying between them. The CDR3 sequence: CASSFIRALGVYGYTF. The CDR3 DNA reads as TGTGCCAGCAGTTTCATTCGGGCTCTGGGGGTCTATGGCTACACCTTC.

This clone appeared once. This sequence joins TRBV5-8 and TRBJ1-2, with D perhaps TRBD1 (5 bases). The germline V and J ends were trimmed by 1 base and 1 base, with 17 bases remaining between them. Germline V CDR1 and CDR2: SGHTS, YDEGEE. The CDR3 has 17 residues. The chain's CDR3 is CASSLRGPGTINYGYTF. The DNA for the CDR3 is TGTGCCAGCAGCTTGAGGGGTCCAGGGACCATTAACTATGGCTACACCTTC.

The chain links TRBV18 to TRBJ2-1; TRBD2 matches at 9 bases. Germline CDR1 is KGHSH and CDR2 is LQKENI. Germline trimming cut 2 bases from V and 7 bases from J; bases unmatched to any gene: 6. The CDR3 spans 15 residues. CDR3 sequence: CASSPGGLAGNEQFF. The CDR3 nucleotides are TGTGCCAGCTCACCAGGGGGACTAGCAGGTAATGAGCAGTTCTTC.

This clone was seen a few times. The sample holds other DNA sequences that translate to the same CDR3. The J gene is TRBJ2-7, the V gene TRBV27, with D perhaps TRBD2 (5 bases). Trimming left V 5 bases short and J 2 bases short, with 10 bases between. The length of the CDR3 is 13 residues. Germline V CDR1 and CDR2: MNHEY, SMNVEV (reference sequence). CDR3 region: CASSPGKTYEQYF. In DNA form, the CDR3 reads TGTGCCAGCAGTCCGGGGAAAACCTACGAGCAGTACTTC.

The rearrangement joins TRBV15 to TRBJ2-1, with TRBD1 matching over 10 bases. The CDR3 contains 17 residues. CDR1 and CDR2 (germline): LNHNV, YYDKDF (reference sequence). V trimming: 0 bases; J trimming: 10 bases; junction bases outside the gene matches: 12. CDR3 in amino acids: CATSREGTGVPTREQFF. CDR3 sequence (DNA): TGTGCCACCAGCAGAGAAGGGACAGGGGTTCCGACAAGGGAGCAGTTCTTC.